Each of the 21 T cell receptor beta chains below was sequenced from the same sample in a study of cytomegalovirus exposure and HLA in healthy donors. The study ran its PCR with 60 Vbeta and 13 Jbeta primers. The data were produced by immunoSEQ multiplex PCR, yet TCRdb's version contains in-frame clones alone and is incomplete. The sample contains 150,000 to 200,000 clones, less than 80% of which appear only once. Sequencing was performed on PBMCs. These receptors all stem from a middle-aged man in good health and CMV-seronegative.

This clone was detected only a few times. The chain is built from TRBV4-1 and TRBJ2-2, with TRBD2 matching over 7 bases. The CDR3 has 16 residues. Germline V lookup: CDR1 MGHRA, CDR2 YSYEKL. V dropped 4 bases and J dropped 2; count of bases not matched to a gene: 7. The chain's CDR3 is CASSPTPGLNTGELFF. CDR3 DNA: TGCGCCAGCAGCCCTACACCGGGACTAAACACCGGGGAGCTGTTTTTT.

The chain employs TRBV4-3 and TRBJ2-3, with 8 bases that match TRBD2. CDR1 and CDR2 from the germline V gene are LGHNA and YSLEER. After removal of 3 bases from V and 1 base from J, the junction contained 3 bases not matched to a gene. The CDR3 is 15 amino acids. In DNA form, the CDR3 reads TGCGCCAGCAGCCAGACTAGCGTGGGCACAGATACGCAGTATTTT. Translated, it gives CASSQTSVGTDTQYF.

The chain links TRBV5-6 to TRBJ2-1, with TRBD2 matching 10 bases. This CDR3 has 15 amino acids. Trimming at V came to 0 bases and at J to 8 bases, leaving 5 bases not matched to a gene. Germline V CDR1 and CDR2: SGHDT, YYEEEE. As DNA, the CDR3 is TGTGCCAGCAGCTTGGAGCGGGGGGGCCTTGATGAGCAGTTCTTC. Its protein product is CASSLERGGLDEQFF.

Here the CDR3 reads CASSRGGDQETQYF. Written as DNA, the CDR3 is TGTGCCAGCTCACGCGGGGGCGACCAAGAGACCCAGTACTTC. This rearrangement joins TRBV18 to TRBJ2-5; tentatively, D is TRBD2 (7 bases). This CDR3 contains 14 residues. Germline values: CDR1 KGHSH, CDR2 LQKENI. The V end lost 4 bases, the J end lost 0 bases, and 9 bases lay between the germline ends.

The CDR3 DNA reads as TGTGCCAGCAGCTTGGCCCGGGGGAACACAGATACGCAGTATTTT. It codes for CASSLARGNTDTQYF. The genes are TRBV7-2 and TRBJ2-3; TRBD2 might be the D (6 bases). CDR1 and CDR2 from the germline V gene are SGHTA and FQGNSA. This CDR3 contains 15 residues. V gave up 3 bases and J gave up 2 bases, with 12 bases separating them.

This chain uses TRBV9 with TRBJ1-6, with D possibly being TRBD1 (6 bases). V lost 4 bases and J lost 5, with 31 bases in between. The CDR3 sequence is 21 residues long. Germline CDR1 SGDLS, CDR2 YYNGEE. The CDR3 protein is CASSPLGEGQGTIPHNSPLHF. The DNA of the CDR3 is TGTGCCAGCAGCCCCCTGGGTGAAGGGCAGGGGACAATTCCGCATAATTCACCCCTCCACTTT. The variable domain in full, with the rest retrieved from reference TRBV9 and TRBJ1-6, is DSGVTQTPKHLITATGQRVTLRCSPRSGDLSVYWYQQSLDQGLQFLIQYYNGEERAKGNILERFSAQQFPDLHSELNLSSLELGDSALYFCASSPLGEGQGTIPHNSPLHFGNGTRLTVT.

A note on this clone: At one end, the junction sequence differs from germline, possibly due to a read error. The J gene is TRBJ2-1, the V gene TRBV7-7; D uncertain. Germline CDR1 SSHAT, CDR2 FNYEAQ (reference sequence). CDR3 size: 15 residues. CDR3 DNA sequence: TGTGCTAGCAGCGACCACTGGAGCTCCTACAATGAGCAGTTCTTC. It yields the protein CASSDHWSSYNEQFF. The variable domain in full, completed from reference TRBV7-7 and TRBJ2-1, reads GAGVSQSPRYKVTKRGQDVTLRCDPISSHATLYWYQQALGQGPEFLTYFNYEAQPDKSGLPSDRFSAERPEGSISTLTIQRTEQRDSAMYRCASSDHWSSYNEQFFGPGTRLTVL.

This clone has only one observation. This CDR3 is CASSSGADYEQYF. The CDR3 DNA follows: TGTGCCAGCAGTTCAGGTGCCGACTACGAGCAGTACTTC. The V and J genes are TRBV28 and TRBJ2-7; D is uncertain. The CDR3 consists of 13 residues. Germline values: CDR1 MDHEN, CDR2 SYDVKM. V lost 4 bases, J lost 3 bases, and 10 bases lay in between.

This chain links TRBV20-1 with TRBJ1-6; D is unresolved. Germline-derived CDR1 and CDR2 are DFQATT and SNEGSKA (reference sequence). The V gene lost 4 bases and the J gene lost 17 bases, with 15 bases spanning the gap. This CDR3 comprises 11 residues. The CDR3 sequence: CSAKAGLPIHF. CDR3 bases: TGCAGTGCTAAAGCGGGCCTACCGATCCACTTT.

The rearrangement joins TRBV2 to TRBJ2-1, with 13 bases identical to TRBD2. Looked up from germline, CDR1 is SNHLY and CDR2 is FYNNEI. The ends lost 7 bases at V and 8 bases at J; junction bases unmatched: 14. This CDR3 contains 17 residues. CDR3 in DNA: TGTGCCAGCACTACGACTAGCGGGGGGCCGGGGACCCATGAGCAGTTCTTC. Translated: CASTTTSGGPGTHEQFF.

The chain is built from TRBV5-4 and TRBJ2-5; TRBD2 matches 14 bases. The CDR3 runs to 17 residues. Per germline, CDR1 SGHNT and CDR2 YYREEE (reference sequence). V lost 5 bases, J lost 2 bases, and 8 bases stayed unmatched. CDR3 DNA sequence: TGTGCCAGCAGAAAAGGACTAGCGGGGGGTACTCAAGAGACCCAGTACTTC. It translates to CASRKGLAGGTQETQYF. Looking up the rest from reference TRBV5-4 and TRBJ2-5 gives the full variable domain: ETGVTQSPTHLIKTRGQQVTLRCSSQSGHNTVSWYQQALGQGPQFIFQYYREEENGRGNFPPRFSGLQFPNYSSELNVNALELDDSALYLCASRKGLAGGTQETQYFGPGTRLLVL.

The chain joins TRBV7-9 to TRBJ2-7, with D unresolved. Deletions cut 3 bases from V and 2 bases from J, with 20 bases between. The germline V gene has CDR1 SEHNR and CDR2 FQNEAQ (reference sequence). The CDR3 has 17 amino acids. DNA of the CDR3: TGTGCCAGCAGCTTTCCAGGATCAACCATGCCCCCCTACGAGCAGTACTTC. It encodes CASSFPGSTMPPYEQYF. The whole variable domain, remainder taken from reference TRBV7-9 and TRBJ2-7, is DTGVSQNPRHKITKRGQNVTFRCDPISEHNRLYWYRQTLGQGPEFLTYFQNEAQLEKSRLLSDRFSAERPKGSFSTLEIQRTEQGDSAMYLCASSFPGSTMPPYEQYFGPGTRLTVT.

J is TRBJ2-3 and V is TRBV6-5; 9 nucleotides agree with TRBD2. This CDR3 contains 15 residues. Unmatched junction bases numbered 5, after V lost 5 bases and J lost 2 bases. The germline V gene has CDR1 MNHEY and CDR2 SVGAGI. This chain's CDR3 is CASSKRGALTDTQYF. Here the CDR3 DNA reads TGTGCCAGCAGTAAGCGGGGGGCCCTCACAGATACGCAGTATTTT.

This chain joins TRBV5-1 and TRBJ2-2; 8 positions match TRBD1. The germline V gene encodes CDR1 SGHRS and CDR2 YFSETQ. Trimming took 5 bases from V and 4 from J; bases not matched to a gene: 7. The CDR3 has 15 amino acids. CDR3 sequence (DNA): TGCGCCAGCAGTTCAGGACAGGGAAGCACCGGGGAGCTGTTTTTT. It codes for CASSSGQGSTGELFF. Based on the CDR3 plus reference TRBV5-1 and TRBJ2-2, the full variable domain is KAGVTQTPRYLIKTRGQQVTLSCSPISGHRSVSWYQQTPGQGLQFLFEYFSETQRNKGNFPGRFSGRQFSNSRSEMNVSTLELGDSALYLCASSSGQGSTGELFFGEGSRLTVL.

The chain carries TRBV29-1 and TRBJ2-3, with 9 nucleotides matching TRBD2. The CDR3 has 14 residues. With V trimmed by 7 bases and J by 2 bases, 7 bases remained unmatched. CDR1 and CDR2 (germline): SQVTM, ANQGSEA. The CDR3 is CSGFGTSPTDTQYF. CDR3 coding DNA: TGCAGCGGTTTTGGGACTAGCCCCACAGATACGCAGTATTTT.

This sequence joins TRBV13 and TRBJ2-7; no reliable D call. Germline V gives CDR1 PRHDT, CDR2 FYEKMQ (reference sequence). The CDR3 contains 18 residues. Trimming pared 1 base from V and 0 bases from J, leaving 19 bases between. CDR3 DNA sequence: TGTGCCAGCAGCTTAGCTGGCGGCCGACCGCGGAGCTCCTACGAGCAGTACTTC. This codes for CASSLAGGRPRSSYEQYF.

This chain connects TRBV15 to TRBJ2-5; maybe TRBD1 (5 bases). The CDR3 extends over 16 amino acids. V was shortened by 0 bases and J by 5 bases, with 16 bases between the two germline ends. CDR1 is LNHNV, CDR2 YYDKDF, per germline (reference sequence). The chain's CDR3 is CATSRDGWPGQETQYF. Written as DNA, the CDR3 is TGTGCCACCAGCAGAGATGGTTGGCCAGGGCAGGAGACCCAGTACTTC.

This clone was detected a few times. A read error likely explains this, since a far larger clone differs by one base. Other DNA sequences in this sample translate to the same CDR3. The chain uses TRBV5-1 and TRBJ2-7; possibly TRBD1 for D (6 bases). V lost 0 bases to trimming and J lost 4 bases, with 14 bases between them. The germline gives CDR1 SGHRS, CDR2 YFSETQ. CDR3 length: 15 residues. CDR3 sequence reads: CASSLEAGVSYEQYF. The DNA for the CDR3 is TGCGCCAGCAGCTTGGAGGCAGGGGTCTCTTACGAGCAGTACTTC.

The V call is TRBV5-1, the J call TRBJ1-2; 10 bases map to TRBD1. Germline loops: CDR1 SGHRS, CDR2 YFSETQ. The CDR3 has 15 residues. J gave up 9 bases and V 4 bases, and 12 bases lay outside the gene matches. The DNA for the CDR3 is TGCGCCAGCAGCGGAGGGACAGGGGAAGGGAGGAGCTACACCTTC. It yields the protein CASSGGTGEGRSYTF.

CDR3 protein: CASRSSGGGLETQYF. DNA of the CDR3: TGCGCCAGCAGATCTAGCGGGGGGGGATTGGAGACCCAGTACTTC. This chain links TRBV5-1 with TRBJ2-5; 12 bases fit TRBD2. V shed 5 bases, J shed 5 bases, and the junction held 7 bases outside the gene matches. The germline gives CDR1 SGHRS, CDR2 YFSETQ. The length of the CDR3 is 15 residues.

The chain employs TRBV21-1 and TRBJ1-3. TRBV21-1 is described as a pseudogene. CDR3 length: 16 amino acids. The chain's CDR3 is CASKTLREGSGNTIYF. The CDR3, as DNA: TGTGCCAGCAAGACACTAAGGGAGGGTTCTGGAAACACCATATATTTT.